The present entry profiles one T cell receptor (beta chain) with its context. What it recognizes is unknown. This sample is part of a study of early T cells in non-severe SARS-CoV-2 infection. In the study overall: It was bulk RNA from unsorted whole blood that was sequenced, and the chains were unpaired.

Overall study findings and caveats: Reliance on VDJdb matching favored anti-spike CD8 responses; private and CD4 specificities were missed.

The protocol attached unique molecular identifiers to individual cDNA molecules. TCRdb reprocessed the 5' RACE reads with MiXCR, giving one entry per CDR3 protein. The sample lists about 50,000 distinct CDR3 sequences, approximately 10% occurring once. Sequencing used whole blood. This clonotype originated in an adult who was a healthcare worker with PCR-confirmed SARS-CoV-2 infection or an uninfected control (not recorded which).

The CDR3 region has the DNA TGTGCCAGCAGCTTTCAGGGGGGGCTGTCTGGAAACACCATATATTTT. It codes for CASSFQGGLSGNTIYF. The rearrangement links TRBV7-6 to TRBJ1-3, with 7 bases matching TRBD1. With 3 bases clipped from V and 1 base from J, the junction kept 6 bases outside the gene matches. CDR1 is SGHVS, CDR2 FNYEAQ, per germline. The length of the CDR3 is 16 residues.